Below, 5 T cell receptor beta chains from the same sample are listed, as sequenced in a study of T cells in Graves' hyperthyroidism and ophthalmopathy. What was amplified from RNA transcripts were TCR beta CDR3 regions. The TCR CDR3 was amplified in a first-round RT-PCR using the HTBI primer set. MiXCR was run by TCRdb on the multiplex PCR reads, yielding one entry per CDR3 protein. In the table there are roughly 700,000 distinct CDR3 sequences, around 15% of which are singletons. The sample comprised blood. These receptors all come from a woman aged 18-29 years with Graves' hyperthyroidism.

The V gene is TRBV7-8, the J gene TRBJ2-2, with D unresolved. The V gene lost 4 bases and the J gene lost 7 bases, with 19 bases spanning the gap. The CDR3 has 16 amino acids. Germline V lookup: CDR1 SGHVS, CDR2 FQNEAQ. The CDR3 loop reads CASSYPGRTRHGELFF. The DNA of the CDR3 is TGTGCCAGCAGCTACCCCGGACGCACGAGGCACGGGGAGCTGTTTTTT.

This clonotype has ten or more counts. The chain uses TRBV20-1 and TRBJ1-2, with a possible D match to TRBD1 (6 bases). From germline, CDR1 is DFQATT and CDR2 SNEGSKA (reference sequence). V was clipped by 1 base and J by 0 bases, with 12 bases between them. The CDR3 contains 15 residues. DNA of the CDR3: TGCAGTGCTAGAGGAAAGGACAGCTCTAACTATGGCTACACCTTC. Protein: CSARGKDSSNYGYTF.

As DNA, the CDR3 is TGTGCCAGCAGTCCTCCGGGACTAGCGGGCCCCTGGGGAGGGGCCAACGTCCTGACTTTC. This translates into CASSPPGLAGPWGGANVLTF. The rearrangement uses TRBV6-1 and TRBJ2-6; 12 positions agree with TRBD2. Germline values: CDR1 MNHNS, CDR2 SASEGT. This CDR3 is built from 20 residues. J was trimmed by 4 bases and V by 5 bases; bases with no gene match: 15.

The sample holds many counts of this clonotype. The rearrangement uses TRBV6-2 or TRBV6-3 and TRBJ1-2; D call uncertain. CDR1 and CDR2 (germline): MNHEY, SVGEGT. This CDR3 has 13 residues. The germline V and J ends were trimmed by 0 bases and 7 bases, with 9 bases remaining between them. CDR3 DNA: TGTGCCAGCAGTTACTCGGAGGGTAGTGGCTACACCTTC. It is translated as CASSYSEGSGYTF.

This clonotype was detected many times. The CDR3 DNA reads as TGCAGTGCTAGGGCCGCTGACGGTACCTACGAGCAGTACTTC. Its translation is CSARAADGTYEQYF. The chain carries TRBV20-1 and TRBJ2-7, with D hard to call. The germline V gene encodes CDR1 DFQATT and CDR2 SNEGSKA (reference sequence). The length of the CDR3 is 14 residues. V was pared by 3 bases and J by 2 bases, with 14 bases between.